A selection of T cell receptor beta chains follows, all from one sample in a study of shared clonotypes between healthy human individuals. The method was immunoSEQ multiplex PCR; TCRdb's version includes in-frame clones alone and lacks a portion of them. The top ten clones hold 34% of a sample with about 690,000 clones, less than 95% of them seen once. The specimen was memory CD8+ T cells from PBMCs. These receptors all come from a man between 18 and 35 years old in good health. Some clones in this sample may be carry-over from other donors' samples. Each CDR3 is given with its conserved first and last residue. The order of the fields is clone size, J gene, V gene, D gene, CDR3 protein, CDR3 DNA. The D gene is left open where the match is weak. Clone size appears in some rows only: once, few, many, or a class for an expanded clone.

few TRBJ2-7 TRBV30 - CAGEGGVVVCEQYF TGTGCCGGTGAGGGGGGCGTGGTTGTTTGCGAGCAGTACTTC
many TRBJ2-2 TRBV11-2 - CASSLSGELFF TGTGCCAGCAGCTTATCAGGGGAGCTGTTTTTT
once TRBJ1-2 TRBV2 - CARGQGWAGYGYTF TGTGCCAGAGGACAAGGATGGGCAGGCTATGGCTACACCTTC
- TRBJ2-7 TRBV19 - CASSIVGSGKQYF TGTGCCAGTAGTATTGTAGGGAGCGGAAAGCAGTACTTC
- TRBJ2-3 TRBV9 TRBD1 CASSVEGTGRTDTQYF TGTGCCAGCAGCGTAGAAGGGACAGGGAGGACAGATACGCAGTATTTT
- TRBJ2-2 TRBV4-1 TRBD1 CASSPGQYTGELFF TGCGCCAGCAGCCCGGGACAGTACACCGGGGAGCTGTTTTTT
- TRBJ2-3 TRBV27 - CASSLRQGGPDTQYF TGTGCCAGCAGTTTACGGCAGGGCGGCCCAGATACGCAGTATTTT
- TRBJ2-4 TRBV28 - CASSLVAEGIKNIQYF TGTGCCAGCAGTTTAGTAGCGGAGGGGATCAAAAACATTCAGTACTTC
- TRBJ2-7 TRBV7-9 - CASETEQWGSEQYF TGTGCCAGCGAAACAGAACAGTGGGGCTCCGAGCAGTACTTC
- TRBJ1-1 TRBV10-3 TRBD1 CATGQGVNTEAFF TGTGCCACCGGACAGGGAGTGAACACTGAAGCTTTCTTT
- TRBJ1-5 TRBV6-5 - CASSYGPNQPQHF TGTGCCAGCAGTTACGGGCCAAATCAGCCCCAGCATTTT
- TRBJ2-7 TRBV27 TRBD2 CASSTGGGYYEQYF TGTGCCAGCAGTACGGGCGGGGGATACTACGAGCAGTACTTC
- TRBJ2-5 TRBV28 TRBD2 CASSLPRLAGGPGYQETQYF TGTGCCAGCAGTTTACCGCGACTAGCGGGAGGGCCGGGATACCAAGAGACCCAGTACTTC
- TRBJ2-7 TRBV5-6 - CASSLARWGYEQYF TGTGCCAGCAGCTTGGCCAGATGGGGCTACGAGCAGTACTTC
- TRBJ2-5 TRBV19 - CASSISGKETQYF TGTGCCAGTAGTATCTCTGGGAAGGAGACCCAGTACTTC
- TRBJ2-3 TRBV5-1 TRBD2 CASSLGTSVQSTDTQYF TGCGCCAGCAGCTTAGGGACTAGCGTACAAAGCACAGATACGCAGTATTTT
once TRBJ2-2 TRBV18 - CASSPSPNSLSGELFF TGTGCCAGCTCACCATCCCCTAACAGTTTGTCCGGGGAGCTGTTTTTT
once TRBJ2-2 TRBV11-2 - CASSFQIGELFF TGTGCCAGCAGCTTCCAGATCGGGGAGCTGTTTTTT
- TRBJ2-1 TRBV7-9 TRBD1 CASSWGQGAYNEQFF TGTGCCAGCAGCTGGGGACAGGGGGCTTACAATGAGCAGTTCTTC
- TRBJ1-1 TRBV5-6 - CASSADTAEAFF TGTGCCAGCAGCGCAGATACGGCTGAAGCTTTCTTT
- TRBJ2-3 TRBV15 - CATSRGQAAFTDTQYF TGTGCCACCAGCAGAGGGCAAGCCGCGTTCACAGATACGCAGTATTTT
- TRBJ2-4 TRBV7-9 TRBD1 CASSLNRGMAKNIQYF TGTGCCAGCAGCTTAAACAGGGGCATGGCCAAAAACATTCAGTACTTC
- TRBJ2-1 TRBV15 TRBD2 CATSTRLAYEQFF TGTGCCACCAGCACGAGACTAGCGTATGAGCAGTTCTTC
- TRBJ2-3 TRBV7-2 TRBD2 CASSLGTGGYTDTQYF TGTGCCAGCAGCTTGGGGACGGGAGGGTATACAGATACGCAGTATTTT
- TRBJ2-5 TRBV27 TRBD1 CASSDRGDETQYF TGTGCCAGCAGCGACAGGGGCGACGAGACCCAGTACTTC
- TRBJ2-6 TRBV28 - CASSLLDGAASGANVLTF TGTGCCAGCAGTTTACTTGACGGGGCGGCCTCTGGGGCCAACGTCCTGACTTTC
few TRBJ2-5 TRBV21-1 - CASIPGLQKETQYF TGTGCCAGCATCCCGGGACTGCAAAAAGAGACCCAGTACTTC
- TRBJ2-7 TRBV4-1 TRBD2 CASSQDPAGGYEQYF TGCGCCAGCAGCCAAGATCCAGCGGGAGGGTACGAGCAGTACTTC
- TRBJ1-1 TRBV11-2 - CASSLPVSYAELNTEAFF TGTGCCAGCAGCTTACCGGTGAGCTACGCGGAGCTGAACACTGAAGCTTTCTTT
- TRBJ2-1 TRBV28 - CASSFPRFNEQFF TGTGCCAGCAGTTTCCCCCGGTTCAATGAGCAGTTCTTC
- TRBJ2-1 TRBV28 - CASSLTLSSYNEQFF TGTGCCAGCAGTTTAACCCTAAGCTCCTACAATGAGCAGTTCTTC
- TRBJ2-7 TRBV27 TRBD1 CASSPLSPRGLNEQYF TGTGCCAGCAGTCCCCTCTCCCCCAGGGGGCTAAACGAGCAGTACTTC
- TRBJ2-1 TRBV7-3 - CASSYQPSSYNEQFF TGTGCCAGCAGCTACCAGCCGAGCTCCTACAATGAGCAGTTCTTC
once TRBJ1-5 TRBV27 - CASSLSGRQPQHF TGTGCCAGCAGTTTATCGGGTAGGCAGCCCCAGCATTTT
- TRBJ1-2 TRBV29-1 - CSVSDIHYGYTF TGCAGCGTTAGTGACATCCACTATGGCTACACCTTC
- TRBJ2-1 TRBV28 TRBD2 CASSTNSGAYNEQFF TGTGCCAGCAGTACAAACAGCGGGGCCTACAATGAGCAGTTCTTC
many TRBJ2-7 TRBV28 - CASHPTGRPYEQYF TGTGCCAGCCACCCCACAGGGAGACCCTACGAGCAGTACTTC
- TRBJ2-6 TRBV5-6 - CASSLDFGQTISGANVLTF TGTGCCAGCAGCTTGGATTTCGGACAGACAATTTCTGGGGCCAACGTCCTGACTTTC
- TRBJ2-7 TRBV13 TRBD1 CASSLGLRQGFNEQYF TGTGCCAGCAGCTTAGGCCTAAGACAGGGCTTCAACGAGCAGTACTTC
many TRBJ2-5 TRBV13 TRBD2 CASSLKRGLAGIGQETQYF TGTGCCAGCAGCTTAAAAAGGGGGCTAGCGGGGATAGGCCAAGAGACCCAGTACTTC
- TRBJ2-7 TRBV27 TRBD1 CASSDRDRESYEQYF TGTGCCAGCAGCGACCGGGACAGGGAGTCCTACGAGCAGTACTTC
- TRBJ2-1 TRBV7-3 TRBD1 CASSAPGQGNNEQFF TGTGCCAGCAGCGCCCCGGGACAGGGTAACAATGAGCAGTTCTTC
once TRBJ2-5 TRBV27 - CASSSSIVGETQYF TGTGCCAGCAGTTCAAGTATCGTTGGAGAGACCCAGTACTTC
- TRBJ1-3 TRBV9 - CASSVAIGAGNTIYF TGTGCCAGCAGCGTAGCTATAGGTGCGGGAAACACCATATATTTT
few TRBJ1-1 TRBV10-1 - CASRFISLDTEAFF TGCGCCAGCAGATTCATATCACTGGACACTGAAGCTTTCTTT
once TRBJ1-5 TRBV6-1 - CASSDEDYSNQPQHF TGTGCCAGCAGTGACGAGGACTATAGCAATCAGCCCCAGCATTTT
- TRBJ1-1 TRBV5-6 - CASSLEKGSRAFF TGTGCCAGCAGCTTGGAGAAGGGGTCGAGGGCTTTCTTT
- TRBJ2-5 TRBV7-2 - CASSLEGWARETQYF TGTGCCAGCAGCTTAGAAGGGTGGGCTAGAGAGACCCAGTACTTC
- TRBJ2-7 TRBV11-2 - CASSLDRDPLYEQYF TGTGCCAGCAGCTTAGACCGGGACCCCCTTTACGAGCAGTACTTC
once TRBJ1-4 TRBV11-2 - CASSLVGGYANEKLFF TGTGCCAGCAGCTTAGTCGGGGGGTATGCTAATGAAAAACTGTTTTTT
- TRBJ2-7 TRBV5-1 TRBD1 CASSLGQGLNEQYF TGCGCCAGCAGCCTGGGACAGGGACTCAACGAGCAGTACTTC